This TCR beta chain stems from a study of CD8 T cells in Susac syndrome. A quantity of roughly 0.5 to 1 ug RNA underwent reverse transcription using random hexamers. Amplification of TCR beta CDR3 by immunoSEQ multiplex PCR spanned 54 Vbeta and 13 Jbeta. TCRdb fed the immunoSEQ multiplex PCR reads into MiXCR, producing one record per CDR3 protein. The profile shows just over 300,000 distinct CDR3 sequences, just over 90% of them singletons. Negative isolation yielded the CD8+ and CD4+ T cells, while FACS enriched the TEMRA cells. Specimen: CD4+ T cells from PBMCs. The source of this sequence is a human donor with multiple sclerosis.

The CDR3: CSVAWVGKGRSYEQYF. As DNA, the CDR3 is TGCAGCGTCGCGTGGGTCGGGAAAGGGCGCTCCTACGAGCAGTACTTC. This chain uses TRBV29-1 with TRBJ2-7, with D possibly TRBD2 on 5 matching bases. There are 16 residues in the CDR3. V dropped 6 bases and J dropped 0 bases, with 21 bases sitting between them. Germline V gene data show CDR1 as SQVTM and CDR2 as ANQGSEA.